Shown below are 16 T cell receptor beta chains from a single sample sequenced in a study of tumour-infiltrating T cells in Burkitt lymphoma. Here immunoSEQ multiplex PCR was the method, and the copy in TCRdb shows in-frame clones only, minus some. The sample holds 2,500 to 3,000 clones, around 83% seen once. Material for sequencing was tumor tissue. All receptors derive from a human donor with diffuse large B-cell lymphoma.

J is TRBJ2-7 and V is TRBV13; 9 nucleotides line up with TRBD2. Germline assignment: CDR1 PRHDT and CDR2 FYEKMQ (reference sequence). There are 16 residues in the CDR3. The junction had 8 bases not matched to a gene; V was cut back by 5 bases and J by 0 bases. CDR3 coding DNA: TGTGCCAGCAGCGACCACAGTAGCGGGGGCTCCTACGAGCAGTACTTC. Translated, it gives CASSDHSSGGSYEQYF.

The rearrangement uses TRBV4-1 and TRBJ2-4; D not resolved. From germline, CDR1 is MGHRA and CDR2 YSYEKL. The CDR3 contains 19 residues. Between the trimmed V and J ends, which lost 0 bases and 0 bases, there was a span of 18 bases. The CDR3 loop is CASSQESTAVARAKNIQYF. The DNA of the CDR3 is TGCGCCAGCAGCCAAGAGTCAACCGCGGTCGCTCGAGCCAAAAACATTCAGTACTTC.

V is TRBV5-1 and J is TRBJ2-1; 10 nucleotides line up with TRBD2. The germline V gene has CDR1 SGHRS and CDR2 YFSETQ. V was clipped by 4 bases and J by 2 bases; unmatched bases: 3. This CDR3 spans 15 amino acids. The CDR3 here is CASSPAGGPYNEQFF. CDR3 coding DNA: TGCGCCAGCAGCCCAGCGGGAGGGCCCTACAATGAGCAGTTCTTC.

The rearrangement joins TRBV18 to TRBJ2-5; D gene unclear. V lost 2 bases to trimming and J lost 2 bases, with 6 bases between them. CDR1 and CDR2 (germline): KGHSH, LQKENI. The CDR3 is 13 amino acids. In DNA, the CDR3 is TGTGCCAGCTCACCAGGAAGTCAAGAGACCCAGTACTTC. Encoded protein: CASSPGSQETQYF.

This sequence joins TRBV7-3 and TRBJ2-1, with TRBD2 matching over 7 bases. The CDR3 spans 15 residues. CDR1 SGHTA and CDR2 FQGTGA come from the germline V gene. Trimming took 2 bases from V and 4 from J; bases not matched to a gene: 5. The CDR3 region has the DNA TGTGCCAGCAGCTTATCTGGCGGGAGTTACAATGAGCAGTTCTTC. Its protein product is CASSLSGGSYNEQFF.

The count of this clone is one. The junction differs from germline at one of its ends, possibly a read error. The sample has other DNA sequences that encode this CDR3 too. In DNA form, the CDR3 reads TGTGCCAGTAGCTTAGAAACCCTGAGCAGTTCCTACAATGAGCAGTTCTTC. Translation gives CASSLETLSSSYNEQFF. The rearrangement uses TRBV7-2 and TRBJ2-1; D unclear. This CDR3 is 17 amino acids long. CDR1 and CDR2 from the germline V gene are SGHTA and FQGNSA.

Worth noting for this clone: One end of the junction is discordant with germline, which a read error may explain. The J gene is TRBJ2-5, the V gene TRBV20-1; either TRBD1 or TRBD2 may supply D (6 bases each). The CDR3 is 11 residues long. Germline V gene lookup returns CDR1 DFQATT and CDR2 SNEGSKA (reference sequence). As DNA, the CDR3 is TGTAGCACGGGGGCTAAAGAGACCCAGTACTTC. It yields the protein CSTGAKETQYF.

This chain joins TRBV6-1 and TRBJ1-5; 9 bases align to TRBD1. The CDR3 is 13 residues long. Germline V gene sequence: CDR1 MNHNS, CDR2 SASEGT. The junction had 3 bases not matched to a gene; V was cut back by 8 bases and J by 4 bases. In DNA, the CDR3 is TGTGCCAGCGGTGGGACAGGGAATCAGCCCCAGCATTTT. Amino acids: CASGGTGNQPQHF.

The chain joins TRBV6-4 to TRBJ1-5; D remains ambiguous. Trimming took off 7 bases at V and 0 bases at J, with 13 bases between the two ends. The CDR3 is 15 residues long. Germline CDR1 reads MRHNA; CDR2 reads SNTAGT. The CDR3 nucleotides are TGTGCCAGCATAGGGCAGCGGTATAGCAATCAGCCCCAGCATTTT. Encoded protein: CASIGQRYSNQPQHF.

The chain carries TRBV6-5 and TRBJ2-5; D ambiguous. V was pared by 8 bases and J by 2 bases, with 9 bases between. This CDR3 spans 12 amino acids. Germline V lookup: CDR1 MNHEY, CDR2 SVGAGI. The CDR3 spells CASGEAQETQYF. The CDR3 region has the DNA TGTGCCAGCGGCGAAGCGCAAGAGACCCAGTACTTC.

This clone was detected only once. The chain recombines TRBV18 with TRBJ2-7; TRBD1 is a possible D gene (6 bases). The CDR3 runs 13 residues. Germline CDR1 KGHSH, CDR2 LQKENI. The V and J ends lost 6 bases and 9 bases respectively, with 18 bases between them. CDR3 sequence (DNA): TGTGCCAGCTCGCCCACGGACAGCGTGGGGCAGTACTTC. Its translation: CASSPTDSVGQYF.

The rearrangement joins TRBV21-1 to TRBJ1-5. TRBV21-1 is recorded as a pseudogene. The CDR3 length is 15 residues. The CDR3 reads CASISARISNQPQHF. CDR3 coding DNA: TGTGCCAGCATTTCGGCGAGAATCAGCAATCAGCCCCAGCATTTT.

The J gene is TRBJ2-5, the V gene TRBV10-3; D gene unclear. Germline CDR1 and CDR2: ENHRY and SYGVKD. Trimming removed 4 bases from V and 0 bases from J, with 3 bases in between. The CDR3 sequence is 12 residues long. The chain's CDR3 is CAISAHQETQYF. The CDR3 DNA reads as TGTGCCATCAGTGCACACCAAGAGACCCAGTACTTC.

In regard to this clone: The sample holds other DNA sequences that translate to the same CDR3. The rearrangement links TRBV7-6 to TRBJ2-7, with TRBD1 identical over 9 bases. CDR3 length equals 14 residues. J gave up 2 bases and V 5 bases, and 4 bases lay outside the gene matches. In germline, CDR1 is SGHVS, CDR2 FNYEAQ. This chain's CDR3 is CASSPGTGPYEQYF. The CDR3, as DNA: TGTGCCAGCAGCCCCGGGACAGGGCCCTACGAGCAGTACTTC.

Only one count was recorded for this clone. The CDR3: CASSTPGQGVFF. Here the CDR3 DNA reads TGTGCCAGCAGCACACCGGGACAGGGTGTGTTCTTC. V is TRBV5-4 and J is TRBJ2-1; TRBD1 matches at 9 bases. The CDR3 has 12 amino acids. The V segment lost 4 bases and the J segment 15 bases; nucleotides outside the gene matches: 8. In germline, CDR1 is SGHNT, CDR2 YYREEE (reference sequence).

The chain couples TRBV11-3 to TRBJ2-7; perhaps TRBD2 as D (5 bases). In germline, CDR1 is SGHNT, CDR2 YENEEA. The CDR3 covers 13 residues. Trimming stripped 3 bases from V and 2 bases from J, with 8 bases between. The CDR3 sequence: CASSFPSPYEQYF. Written as DNA, the CDR3 is TGTGCCAGCAGCTTTCCTAGCCCCTACGAGCAGTACTTC.